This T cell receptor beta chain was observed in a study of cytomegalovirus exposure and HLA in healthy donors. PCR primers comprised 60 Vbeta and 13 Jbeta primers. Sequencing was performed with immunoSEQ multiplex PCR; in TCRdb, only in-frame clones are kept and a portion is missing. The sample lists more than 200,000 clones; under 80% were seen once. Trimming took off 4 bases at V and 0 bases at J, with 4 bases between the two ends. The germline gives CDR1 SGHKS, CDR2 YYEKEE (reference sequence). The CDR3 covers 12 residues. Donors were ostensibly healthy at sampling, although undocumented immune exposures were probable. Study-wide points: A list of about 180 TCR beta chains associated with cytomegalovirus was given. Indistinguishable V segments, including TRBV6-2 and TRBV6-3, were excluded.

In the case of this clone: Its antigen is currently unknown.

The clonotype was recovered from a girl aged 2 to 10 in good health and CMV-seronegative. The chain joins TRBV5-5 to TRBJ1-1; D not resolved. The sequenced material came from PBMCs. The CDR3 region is CASSTMNTEAFF. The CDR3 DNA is TGTGCCAGCAGCACTATGAACACTGAAGCTTTCTTT.